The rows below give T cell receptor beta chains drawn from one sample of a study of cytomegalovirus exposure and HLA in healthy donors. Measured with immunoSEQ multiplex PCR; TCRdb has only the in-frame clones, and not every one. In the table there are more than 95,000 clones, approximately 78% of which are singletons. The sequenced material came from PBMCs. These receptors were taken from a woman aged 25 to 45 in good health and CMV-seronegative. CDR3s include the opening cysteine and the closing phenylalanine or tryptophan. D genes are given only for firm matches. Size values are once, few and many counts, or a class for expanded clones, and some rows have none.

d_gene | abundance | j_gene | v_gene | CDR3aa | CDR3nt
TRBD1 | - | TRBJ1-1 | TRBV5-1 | CASSLLNTGEAEAFF | TGCGCCAGCAGCTTACTTAATACAGGGGAGGCTGAAGCTTTCTTT
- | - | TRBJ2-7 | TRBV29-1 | CSVAVRGYEQYF | TGCAGCGTCGCCGTTAGGGGCTACGAGCAGTACTTC
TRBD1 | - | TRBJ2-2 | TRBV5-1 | CASTFGQGSSGELFF | TGCGCCAGCACTTTTGGACAGGGTTCTTCCGGGGAGCTGTTTTTT
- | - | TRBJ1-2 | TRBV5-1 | CASSETTGYGYGYTF | TGCGCCAGCAGCGAAACAACAGGATACGGCTATGGCTACACCTTC
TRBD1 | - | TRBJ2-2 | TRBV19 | CASTGGQGESTGELFF | TGTGCCAGTACTGGGGGACAGGGAGAGTCCACCGGGGAGCTGTTTTTT
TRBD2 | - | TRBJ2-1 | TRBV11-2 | CASSLNSGSSYNEQFF | TGTGCCAGCAGCCTAAACAGCGGGAGCTCCTACAATGAGCAGTTCTTC
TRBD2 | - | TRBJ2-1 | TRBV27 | CASSFKAGLAGVFEQFF | TGTGCCAGCAGTTTTAAGGCGGGACTAGCGGGAGTCTTTGAGCAGTTCTTC
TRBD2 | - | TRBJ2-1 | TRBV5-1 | CASSPGTSGANEQFF | TGCGCCAGCAGCCCAGGGACTAGCGGGGCAAATGAGCAGTTCTTC
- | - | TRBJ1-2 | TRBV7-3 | CASSLNWSRSGGTYGYTF | TGTGCCAGCAGCTTAAATTGGAGTCGTTCGGGGGGGACCTATGGCTACACCTTC
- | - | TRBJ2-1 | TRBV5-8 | CASKGNYNEQFF | TGTGCCAGCAAGGGGAACTACAATGAGCAGTTCTTC
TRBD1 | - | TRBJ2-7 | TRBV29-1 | CSVTTGGEQYF | TGCAGCGTCACAACAGGGGGCGAGCAGTACTTC
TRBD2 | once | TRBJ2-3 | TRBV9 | CASSPSSGGALADTQYF | TGTGCCAGCAGCCCCAGTAGCGGGGGGGCCTTAGCAGATACGCAGTATTTT
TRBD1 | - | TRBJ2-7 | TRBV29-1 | CSVGDRDQYF | TGCAGCGTTGGTGACAGGGATCAGTACTTC
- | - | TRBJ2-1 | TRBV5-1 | CASSLESSVNEQFF | TGCGCCAGCAGCTTGGAGTCTAGCGTCAATGAGCAGTTCTTC
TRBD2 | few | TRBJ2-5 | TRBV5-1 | CASSLGGLAGVKETQYF | TGCGCCAGCAGCTTGGGGGGACTAGCGGGAGTTAAAGAGACCCAGTACTTC
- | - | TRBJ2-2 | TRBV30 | CAWSVQLAYIANTGELFF | TGTGCCTGGAGTGTGCAGCTAGCTTATATCGCGAACACCGGGGAGCTGTTTTTT
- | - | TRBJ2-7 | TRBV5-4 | CASRGGAAGHYEQYF | TGTGCCAGCAGGGGAGGGGCAGCGGGACACTACGAGCAGTACTTC
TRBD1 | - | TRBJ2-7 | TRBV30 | CAWSGGWDRGGEQYF | TGTGCCTGGAGTGGAGGGTGGGACAGGGGTGGCGAGCAGTACTTC
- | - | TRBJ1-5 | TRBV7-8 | CASSLDTGGNQPQHF | TGTGCCAGCAGCTTAGATACCGGGGGTAATCAGCCCCAGCATTTT
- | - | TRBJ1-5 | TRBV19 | CASASSRQAYSNQPQHF | TGTGCCAGTGCAAGTAGTCGACAGGCTTATAGCAATCAGCCCCAGCATTTT
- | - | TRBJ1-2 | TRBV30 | CAWMDTNYGYTF | TGTGCCTGGATGGACACTAACTATGGCTACACCTTC
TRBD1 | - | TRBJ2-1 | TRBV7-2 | CASSLAPRTGQQFF | TGTGCCAGCAGCTTAGCTCCCCGGACAGGACAGCAGTTCTTC
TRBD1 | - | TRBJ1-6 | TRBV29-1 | CSALRGSGQGECNSPLHF | TGCAGCGCCCTAAGGGGGAGCGGACAGGGGGAATGTAATTCACCCCTCCACTTT
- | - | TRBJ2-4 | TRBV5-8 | CASRLPRDLAKNIQYF | TGTGCCAGCAGACTCCCCCGGGATCTAGCCAAAAACATTCAGTACTTC
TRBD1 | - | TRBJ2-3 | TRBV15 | CATSGDRQGSTDTQYF | TGTGCCACCAGCGGTGACAGACAGGGGTCGACAGATACGCAGTATTTT
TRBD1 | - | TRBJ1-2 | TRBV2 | CASGTDYYGYTF | TGTGCCAGTGGGACAGATTACTATGGCTACACCTTC
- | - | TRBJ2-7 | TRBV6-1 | CASSEALRGPYEQYF | TGTGCCAGCAGTGAAGCGCTGCGGGGCCCCTACGAGCAGTACTTC
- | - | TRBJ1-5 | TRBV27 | CASSPVLSNQPQHF | TGTGCCAGCAGTCCGGTTTTGAGCAATCAGCCCCAGCATTTT
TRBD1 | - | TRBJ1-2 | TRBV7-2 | CASSPQPGQGNYGYTF | TGTGCCAGCAGCCCGCAGCCCGGACAGGGAAACTATGGCTACACCTTC
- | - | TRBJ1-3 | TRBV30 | CAWNYRSGSYSGNTIYF | TGTGCCTGGAATTACCGGAGCGGCAGCTACTCTGGAAACACCATATATTTT
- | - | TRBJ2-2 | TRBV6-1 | CASRTDPASTGELFF | TGTGCCAGCAGAACAGACCCCGCGAGCACCGGGGAGCTGTTTTTT
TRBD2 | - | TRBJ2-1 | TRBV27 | CASSLGLAGRVEQFF | TGTGCCAGCAGTTTAGGACTAGCGGGGAGGGTTGAGCAGTTCTTC
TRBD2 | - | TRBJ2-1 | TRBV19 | CASSTVGGSGYNEQFF | TGTGCCAGTAGTACCGTCGGCGGGAGTGGTTACAATGAGCAGTTCTTC
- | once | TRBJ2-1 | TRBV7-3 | CASRWSRGHNEQFF | TGTGCCAGCAGGTGGTCCCGGGGTCACAATGAGCAGTTCTTC
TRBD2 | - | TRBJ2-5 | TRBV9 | CASSVMGGRGETQYF | TGTGCCAGCAGCGTAATGGGCGGGAGGGGAGAGACCCAGTACTTC
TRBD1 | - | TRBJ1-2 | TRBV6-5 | CASSKGPGTAYGYTF | TGTGCCAGCAGTAAGGGCCCTGGGACAGCGTATGGCTACACCTTC
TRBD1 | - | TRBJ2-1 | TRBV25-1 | CASSAQGALPNEQFF | TGTGCCAGCAGTGCACAGGGGGCTCTTCCTAATGAGCAGTTCTTC
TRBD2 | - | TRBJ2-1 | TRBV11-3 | CASSRLAVYNEQFF | TGTGCCAGCAGCCGACTAGCGGTCTACAATGAGCAGTTCTTC
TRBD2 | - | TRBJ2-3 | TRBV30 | CAWSPARGGLTDTQYF | TGTGCCTGGAGTCCCGCCCGGGGGGGCTTGACAGATACGCAGTATTTT
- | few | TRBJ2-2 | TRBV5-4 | CASSLALRDTGELFF | TGTGCCAGCAGCTTGGCTCTGAGGGATACCGGGGAGCTGTTTTTT
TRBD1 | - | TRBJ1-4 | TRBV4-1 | CASSQSRDRGRHEKLFF | TGCGCCAGCAGCCAGTCCCGGGACAGGGGGCGCCATGAAAAACTGTTTTTT
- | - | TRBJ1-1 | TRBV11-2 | CASSLVWGELNTEAFF | TGTGCCAGCAGCTTAGTATGGGGAGAACTGAACACTGAAGCTTTCTTT
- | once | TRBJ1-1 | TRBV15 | CATSAGRTTEAFF | TGTGCCACCAGCGCGGGTAGAACCACTGAAGCTTTCTTT
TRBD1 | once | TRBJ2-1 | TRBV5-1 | CASSSRDRYYNEQFF | TGCGCCAGCAGCTCCAGGGACAGATACTACAATGAGCAGTTCTTC
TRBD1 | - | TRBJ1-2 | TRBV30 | CAWGTGGLLYGYTF | TGTGCCTGGGGGACAGGGGGCCTCCTATATGGCTACACCTTC
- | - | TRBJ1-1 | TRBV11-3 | CASSLVRNTEAFF | TGTGCCAGCAGCTTAGTGCGGAACACTGAAGCTTTCTTT
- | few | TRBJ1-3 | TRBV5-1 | CASSSGLPSSGNTIYF | TGCGCCAGCAGCTCGGGACTTCCTAGCTCTGGAAACACCATATATTTT
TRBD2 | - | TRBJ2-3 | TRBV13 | CASRAGSTDTQYF | TGTGCCAGCAGAGCGGGATCAACAGATACGCAGTATTTT
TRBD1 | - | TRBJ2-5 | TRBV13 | CASSFGQVETQYF | TGTGCCAGCAGCTTTGGACAGGTGGAGACCCAGTACTTC
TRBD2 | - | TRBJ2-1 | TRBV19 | CASSMGLAGFNNEQFF | TGTGCCAGTAGTATGGGACTAGCGGGATTTAACAATGAGCAGTTCTTC
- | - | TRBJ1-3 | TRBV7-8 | CASSLEVRVGNTIYF | TGTGCCAGCAGCTTAGAAGTCCGGGTTGGAAACACCATATATTTT
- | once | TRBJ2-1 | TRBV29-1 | CSLGGRASYNEQFF | TGCAGCCTCGGGGGGCGGGCATCCTACAATGAGCAGTTCTTC
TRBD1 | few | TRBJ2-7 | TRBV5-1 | CASSPRGTDYEQYF | TGCGCCAGCAGCCCCAGAGGGACAGACTACGAGCAGTACTTC
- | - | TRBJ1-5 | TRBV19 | CASSVQGNQPQHF | TGTGCCAGTAGTGTTCAGGGCAATCAGCCCCAGCATTTT
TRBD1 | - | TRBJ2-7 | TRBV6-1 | CASSAGTGEYEQYF | TGTGCCAGCAGCGCCGGGACAGGGGAGTACGAGCAGTACTTC
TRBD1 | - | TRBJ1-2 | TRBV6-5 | CASSPTGWNHGYTF | TGTGCCAGCAGCCCGACAGGGTGGAACCATGGCTACACCTTC
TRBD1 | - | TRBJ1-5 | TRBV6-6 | CASSYSDRAQPQHF | TGTGCCAGCAGTTACTCGGACAGGGCTCAGCCCCAGCATTTT